These T cell receptor beta chains were read from a single sample in a study of T-cell memory formation after mild COVID-19. TCRdb itself ran the 5' RACE reads through MiXCR, one entry per CDR3 protein. The sample consists of about 400,000 distinct CDR3 sequences, roughly 15% of them appearing once. Sequencing was done on a sample of PBMCs or a T cell subset sorted from them (not recorded which). The receptors come from a man younger than 35 who had mild COVID-19 (a few samples of this study predate the infection). Cell type and time point are not known. CDR3s include the opening cysteine and the closing phenylalanine or tryptophan. The D gene is left open where the match is weak. Size values are once, few and many counts, or a class for expanded clones, and some rows have none.

V,J,size,D,DNA,CDR3
TRBV5-1,TRBJ1-2,few,TRBD1,TGCGCCAGCAGCTGGACAGGGGGCAACTATGGCTACACCTTC,CASSWTGGNYGYTF
TRBV6-2/TRBV6-3,TRBJ2-2,few,TRBD1,TGTGCCAGCAGTTGGGACAGGGGATACACCGGGGAGCTGTTTTTT,CASSWDRGYTGELFF
TRBV12-3/TRBV12-4,TRBJ2-3,few,NA,TGTGCCAGCAGTTTACGGGGGGCCTACCTCACAGATACGCAGTATTTT,CASSLRGAYLTDTQYF
TRBV23-1,TRBJ2-5,NA,NA,TGCGCCAGCAGTCAAGGGACCACCTATCAAGAGACCCAGTACTTC,CASSQGTTYQETQYF
TRBV2,TRBJ1-2,NA,TRBD1,TGTGCCAGCAGGGGGACAGCCGTCTATGGCTACACCTTC,CASRGTAVYGYTF
TRBV28,TRBJ1-1,many,NA,TGTGCCAGCAGTTTCGGTGGAAGGCCTGAAGCTTTCTTT,CASSFGGRPEAFF
TRBV5-1,TRBJ2-5,NA,NA,TGCGCCAGCACCGAACAAGAGACCCAGTACTTC,CASTEQETQYF
TRBV7-3,TRBJ2-1,NA,NA,TGTGCCAGCAGCTTAAGGGGCTCAGCAAGGGAGCAGTTCTTC,CASSLRGSAREQFF
TRBV2,TRBJ1-2,NA,TRBD1,TGTGCCGGGGGACAGGGCCGCAATGGCTACACCTTC,CAGGQGRNGYTF
TRBV5-1,TRBJ2-3,NA,TRBD2,TGCGCCAGCAGCCCCACCCCTAGCGGGGGGGGCACAGATACGCAGTATTTT,CASSPTPSGGGTDTQYF
TRBV5-1,TRBJ1-4,NA,TRBD1,TGCGCCAGCAGCGCACAGGGGCCAGGAACTAATGAAAAACTGTTTTTT,CASSAQGPGTNEKLFF
TRBV25-1,TRBJ2-3,NA,TRBD2,TGTGCCAGCAGTGAATCCAGCGGGGGGAGCACAGATACGCAGTATTTT,CASSESSGGSTDTQYF
TRBV19,TRBJ1-5,few,NA,TGTGCCAGTAGATTTAGAAGAGGGACGATTTCGAGCAATCAGCCCCAGCATTTT,CASRFRRGTISSNQPQHF
TRBV2,TRBJ1-2,many,NA,TGTGCCAGCAGGGACCCTAGAATTACAAACTATGGCTACACCTTC,CASRDPRITNYGYTF
TRBV10-3,TRBJ2-3,NA,NA,TGTGCCATCAGTGAGCGGCCTGATACGCAGTATTTT,CAISERPDTQYF
TRBV5-5,TRBJ2-5,many,NA,TGTGCCAGCAGGTTGACTAGTTGGGAGACCCAGTACTTC,CASRLTSWETQYF
TRBV7-2,TRBJ2-7,NA,NA,TGTGCCAGCAGCTTAGACAGTGGCGAGCAGTACTTC,CASSLDSGEQYF
TRBV6-2/TRBV6-3,TRBJ1-5,NA,NA,TGTGCCAGCAGCACCCTTAGATGGGTTAATCAGCCCCAGCATTTT,CASSTLRWVNQPQHF